These 10 T cell receptor beta chains were sequenced from one sample in a study of cytomegalovirus exposure and HLA in healthy donors. Primers: 60 Vbeta forward and 13 Jbeta reverse. Clones were sequenced by immunoSEQ multiplex PCR, and TCRdb holds only the in-frame ones, with some missing. This table has about 150,000 clones, more than 60% appearing once. The source material was PBMCs. The receptors were gathered from a middle-aged man in good health and CMV-seropositive.

The sample holds a few counts of this clone. The chain recombines TRBV11-1 with TRBJ1-1, with D possibly matching TRBD1 (5 bases). Germline CDR1 is SGHAT and CDR2 is FQDESV (reference sequence). The CDR3 has 14 residues. The germline V and J ends were trimmed by 3 bases and 0 bases, with 8 bases remaining between them. The CDR3 nucleotides read TGTGCCAGCAGCTTGACAGAGATGAACACTGAAGCTTTCTTT. It codes for CASSLTEMNTEAFF.

This chain links TRBV7-7 with TRBJ2-3, with TRBD2 matching 11 bases. Per the germline V gene, CDR1 is SSHAT and CDR2 is FNYEAQ (reference sequence). After removal of 5 bases from V and 6 bases from J, the junction contained 4 bases not matched to a gene. The CDR3 is 14 residues long. CDR3 in amino acids: CASSTGTSGDTQYF. The CDR3 bases are TGTGCCAGCAGCACCGGGACTAGCGGCGATACGCAGTATTTT.

V is TRBV9 and J is TRBJ2-7, with TRBD1 identical over 9 bases. J lost 4 bases, V lost 4 bases, and 12 bases had no gene match. The CDR3 contains 16 residues. Germline CDR1 SGDLS, CDR2 YYNGEE. The CDR3 DNA follows: TGTGCCAGCAGCCCGGGAACCGGGACAGGGAGATACGAGCAGTACTTC. Translated: CASSPGTGTGRYEQYF.

V usage is TRBV19 and J usage is TRBJ2-3; D gene uncertain. The CDR3 contains 15 residues. V was cut by 4 bases and J by 4 bases, with 15 bases left in between. Germline V lookup: CDR1 LNHDA, CDR2 SQIVND (reference sequence). The CDR3 loop is CASSNQSPTPDTQYF. The CDR3 DNA reads as TGTGCCAGTAGTAATCAAAGCCCCACCCCAGATACGCAGTATTTT.

The chain couples TRBV7-2 to TRBJ2-3, with TRBD2 identical over 11 bases. After removal of 6 bases from V and 2 bases from J, the junction contained 4 bases not matched to a gene. The CDR3 spans 15 residues. Germline CDR1 is SGHTA and CDR2 is FQGNSA. CDR3 nucleotide sequence: TGTGCCAGCAGTAGGACTAGCGGGTACACAGATACGCAGTATTTT. Protein product: CASSRTSGYTDTQYF. The variable domain in full, completed from reference TRBV7-2 and TRBJ2-3, reads GAGVSQSPSNKVTEKGKDVELRCDPISGHTALYWYRQSLGQGLEFLIYFQGNSAPDKSGLPSDRFSAERTGGSVSTLTIQRTQQEDSAVYLCASSRTSGYTDTQYFGPGTRLTVL.

Worth noting for this clone: Germline and junction disagree at one end, which may indicate a read error. The same CDR3 arises from other DNA sequences in this sample as well. The CDR3: CATSRDRGDTQYF. The DNA for the CDR3 is TGTGCCACTAGCAGAGATCGGGGGGATACGCAGTATTTT. The chain joins TRBV15 to TRBJ2-3, with D perhaps matching TRBD2 (6 bases). This CDR3 contains 13 residues. CDR1 and CDR2 (germline): LNHNV, YYDKDF (reference sequence).

This chain uses TRBV12-5 with TRBJ2-7; no definite D call. The length of the CDR3 is 12 residues. Trimming took 5 bases from V and 6 from J, leaving 11 bases between them. Per the germline V gene, CDR1 is LGHNT and CDR2 is FRNRAP. CDR3 coding DNA: TGTGCTAGTGGTCCAATGGAGATCGAGCAGTACTTC. It is translated as CASGPMEIEQYF.

The chain carries TRBV5-1 and TRBJ2-7; 11 bases line up with TRBD1. V was clipped by 4 bases and J by 2 bases; unmatched bases: 8. The length of the CDR3 is 16 residues. Germline V gives CDR1 SGHRS, CDR2 YFSETQ. This CDR3 is CASSLIPGQGAYEQYF. CDR3 DNA sequence: TGCGCCAGCAGCCTGATACCGGGACAGGGGGCCTACGAGCAGTACTTC.

The chain couples TRBV9 to TRBJ2-2; 14 bases fit TRBD2. Trimming at V came to 4 bases and at J to 8 bases, leaving 4 bases not matched to a gene. The germline V gene encodes CDR1 SGDLS and CDR2 YYNGEE. The CDR3 has 15 amino acids. The CDR3 sequence: CASSMGLAGVGELFF. DNA for the CDR3: TGTGCCAGCAGCATGGGACTAGCGGGAGTAGGGGAGCTGTTTTTT.

The V call is TRBV14, the J call TRBJ1-1; D is ambiguous. V lost 0 bases and J lost 4, with 15 bases in between. The CDR3 runs 16 residues. The germline V gene encodes CDR1 SGHDN and CDR2 FVKESK. The CDR3, as DNA: TGTGCCAGCAGCCAAGAGATAGGCAACATAGCCACTGAAGCTTTCTTT. This sequence encodes CASSQEIGNIATEAFF.